Each of the 21 T cell receptor beta chains below was sequenced from the same sample in a study of shared T cell receptors in the human thymus. TCRdb keeps only in-frame clones here, not all; method: immunoSEQ multiplex PCR. This table has hundreds of thousands of clones, more than 75% appearing once. The sample was also reused in another study, on human thymus T cells.

The sample comprised thymocytes. Receptors were obtained from a boy in the first two years of life with a congenital heart defect.

Regarding this clone: Other DNA sequences in this sample translate to the same CDR3. The chain is built from TRBV20-1 and TRBJ1-1; TRBD1 aligns across 8 bases. The germline V gene has CDR1 DFQATT and CDR2 SNEGSKA (reference sequence). There are 11 residues in the CDR3. The CDR3 DNA reads TGCAGCGTACCACAGGGGGCTGAAGCTTTCTTT. This translates into CSVPQGAEAFF.

J is TRBJ2-7 and V is TRBV4-3; 7 bases line up with TRBD1. The V gene's germline CDR1 is LGHNA and CDR2 YSLEER. Trimming cost V 5 bases and J 2 bases; bases outside gene matches: 6. This CDR3 spans 14 amino acids. The CDR3 is CASSDRDRPYEQYF. CDR3 DNA sequence: TGCGCCAGCAGCGACAGGGACAGACCCTACGAGCAGTACTTC.

This chain connects TRBV28 to TRBJ2-5; 7 bases map to TRBD1. Gene TRBJ2-7 matches the end of the DNA better, so the J call may be wrong. This CDR3 is 15 amino acids long. Germline CDR1 is MDHEN and CDR2 is SYDVKM. CDR3 loop: CASSLFGTVYYEQYF. For the CDR3, the DNA is TGTGCCAGCAGTTTATTCGGGACAGTATACTACGAGCAGTACTTC.

The chain has TRBV7-2 and TRBJ2-2; 10 bases are shared with TRBD1. This CDR3 is built from 16 residues. V lost 2 bases and J lost 7; bases outside the gene matches: 7. The germline V gene has CDR1 SGHTA and CDR2 FQGNSA. Here the CDR3 DNA reads TGTGCCAGCAGCTTATTGGGACAGGGGCTCATCGGGGAGCTGTTTTTT. It is translated as CASSLLGQGLIGELFF.

CDR3 bases: TGTGCCAGCAGTTCCCAGGGGACGCTCGAAGAGACCCAGTACTTC. Residues: CASSSQGTLEETQYF. The V gene is TRBV2, the J gene TRBJ2-5; possibly TRBD1 for D (6 bases). Germline V lookup: CDR1 SNHLY, CDR2 FYNNEI. The CDR3 consists of 15 residues. V was trimmed by 5 bases and J by 3 bases, leaving 16 bases between them.

The J gene is TRBJ2-5, the V gene TRBV14, with TRBD2 identical over 8 bases. This CDR3 contains 16 residues. Germline V gene data show CDR1 as SGHDN and CDR2 as FVKESK. The V and J ends lost 2 bases and 4 bases, in that order; junction bases with no gene match: 9. CDR3 in amino acids: CASSQPPGLGTETQYF. The CDR3 coding sequence is TGTGCCAGCAGCCAACCCCCGGGACTAGGCACAGAGACCCAGTACTTC.

The gene calls are TRBV2 and TRBJ2-7; 7 nucleotides match TRBD1. Germline V gives CDR1 SNHLY, CDR2 FYNNEI. The CDR3 runs to 13 residues. J lost 1 base, V lost 6 bases, and 3 bases had no gene match. CDR3 sequence: CASSPGQSYEQYF. As DNA, the CDR3 is TGTGCCAGCAGCCCGGGACAGTCCTACGAGCAGTACTTC.

V usage is TRBV28 and J usage is TRBJ1-5; the match to TRBD1 covers 10 bases. V lost 4 bases to trimming and J lost 6 bases; unmatched junction nucleotides: 6. The CDR3 runs 15 residues. Germline V gene lookup returns CDR1 MDHEN and CDR2 SYDVKM. CDR3 bases: TGTGCCAGCAGTTCTGACAGGGGGCTCGTTCAGCCCCAGCATTTT. Amino acids: CASSSDRGLVQPQHF.

The chain couples TRBV27 to TRBJ2-5; 13 nucleotides align to TRBD2. The CDR3 length is 16 residues. Germline V gene lookup returns CDR1 MNHEY and CDR2 SMNVEV (reference sequence). Trimming took 4 bases from V and 1 from J; bases not matched to a gene: 3. CDR3 in amino acids: CASSYTSGRVQETQYF. The DNA of the CDR3 is TGTGCCAGCAGTTACACTAGCGGGAGGGTCCAAGAGACCCAGTACTTC.

The V call is TRBV6-4, the J call TRBJ2-1, with 10 bases that match TRBD1. The CDR3 has 14 amino acids. Trimming removed 6 bases from V and 10 bases from J; junction bases left unmatched: 9. Germline V gene data show CDR1 as MRHNA and CDR2 as SNTAGT. For the CDR3, the DNA is TGTGCCAGCAGATCCGGGACAGGGGTAGGGGAGCAGTTCTTC. Translation gives CASRSGTGVGEQFF.

This chain links TRBV4-1 with TRBJ2-7, with D maybe TRBD1 (6 bases). The V gene lost 2 bases and the J gene lost 1 base, with 18 bases spanning the gap. The CDR3 has 17 residues. Germline loops: CDR1 MGHRA, CDR2 YSYEKL. The CDR3 nucleotides read TGCGCCAGCAGCCAAAGACCCGACAGGCTGCCTTCCTACGAGCAGTACTTC. Residues: CASSQRPDRLPSYEQYF.

The chain joins TRBV7-9 to TRBJ2-3, with 10 bases identical to TRBD1. This CDR3 contains 15 residues. The V segment lost 5 bases and the J segment 5 bases; nucleotides outside the gene matches: 7. CDR1 and CDR2 from the germline V gene are SEHNR and FQNEAQ (reference sequence). The CDR3 sequence is CASSLDRGRGDTQYF. CDR3 bases: TGTGCCAGCAGCCTTGACAGGGGGCGCGGAGATACGCAGTATTTT.

The chain uses TRBV12-5 and TRBJ2-1, with D perhaps TRBD1 (5 bases). V was shortened by 5 bases and J by 0 bases, with 17 bases between the two germline ends. The CDR3 spans 17 residues. Germline CDR1 LGHNT, CDR2 FRNRAP. For the CDR3, the DNA is TGTGCTAGTGGTCTCTCCCGGACAAAGAGCTCCTACAATGAGCAGTTCTTC. Protein: CASGLSRTKSSYNEQFF.

V usage is TRBV28 and J usage is TRBJ1-2, with D perhaps matching TRBD1 (5 bases). CDR1 and CDR2 from the germline V gene are MDHEN and SYDVKM. The CDR3 sequence is 13 residues long. The germline V and J ends were trimmed by 3 bases and 5 bases, with 10 bases remaining between them. CDR3 in DNA: TGTGCCAGCAGTTTCCGTGACAGATATGGCTACACCTTC. It is translated as CASSFRDRYGYTF.

The J gene is TRBJ2-7, the V gene TRBV6-6; D might be TRBD2 (7 bases). Deletions cut 0 bases from V and 5 bases from J, with 14 bases between. The CDR3 has 15 residues. Germline values: CDR1 MNHNY, CDR2 SVGAGI (reference sequence). The CDR3 region is CASSYSGGQGHEQYF. DNA of the CDR3: TGTGCCAGCAGTTACTCCGGGGGGCAGGGCCACGAGCAGTACTTC.

The rearrangement links TRBV6-6 to TRBJ2-5; 7 nucleotides align to TRBD2. V was pared by 3 bases and J by 2 bases, with 9 bases of the junction left unmatched. The CDR3 has 16 residues. Germline V CDR1 and CDR2: MNHNY, SVGAGI (reference sequence). The CDR3 nucleotides are TGTGCCAGCAGTTATCTCGGGGGAGGGTCGCAAGAGACCCAGTACTTC. Its translation: CASSYLGGGSQETQYF.

The J gene is TRBJ2-3, the V gene TRBV23-1; D unresolved. TRBV23-1 is placed among ORFs of uncertain function. The germline V and J ends were trimmed by 7 bases and 6 bases, with 20 bases remaining between them. The CDR3 runs to 15 residues. CDR3 nucleotides: TGCGCCAGCACTACCTATGGAAGGCAGAGGGATACGCAGTATTTT. Protein sequence: CASTTYGRQRDTQYF.

The rearrangement links TRBV2 to TRBJ1-1, with D unresolved. The CDR3 runs 14 residues. The germline gives CDR1 SNHLY, CDR2 FYNNEI. V dropped 6 bases and J dropped 1 base, with 12 bases sitting between them. This CDR3 reads CASRAFPQNTEAFF. The CDR3 DNA reads as TGTGCCAGCAGGGCCTTCCCACAGAACACTGAAGCTTTCTTT. Using reference TRBV2 and TRBJ1-1 for the parts outside the CDR3, the full variable domain is EPEVTQTPSHQVTQMGQEVILRCVPISNHLYFYWYRQILGQKVEFLVSFYNNEISEKSEIFDDQFSVERPDGSNFTLKIRSTKLEDSAMYFCASRAFPQNTEAFFGQGTRLTVV.

In its sample, this clone was seen a few times. The gene calls are TRBV5-8 and TRBJ1-1, with unresolved D. V shed 0 bases and J shed 1 base, with 7 bases lying between them. The CDR3 extends over 14 amino acids. Germline V gene lookup returns CDR1 SGHTS and CDR2 YDEGEE. DNA of the CDR3: TGTGCCAGCAGCTTGGAACTAAGGAACACTGAAGCTTTCTTT. Translating gives CASSLELRNTEAFF.

The gene calls are TRBV2 and TRBJ1-4; 7 nucleotides align to TRBD1. The CDR3 loop spans 13 amino acids. Germline V lookup: CDR1 SNHLY, CDR2 FYNNEI. With 5 bases clipped from V and 13 bases from J, the junction kept 10 bases outside the gene matches. The CDR3: CASSRKQGPRLFF. The CDR3 DNA reads TGTGCCAGCAGTAGGAAACAGGGGCCGAGACTGTTTTTT.

J is TRBJ2-5 and V is TRBV5-1, with 7 bases fitting TRBD1. V trimming: 4 bases; J trimming: 0 bases; junction bases outside the gene matches: 3. The CDR3 length is 14 residues. CDR1 is SGHRS, CDR2 YFSETQ, per germline. The CDR3 nucleotides read TGCGCCAGCAGCATACAGGGGTACCAAGAGACCCAGTACTTC. This translates into CASSIQGYQETQYF.